The rows below give T cell receptor beta chains drawn from one sample of a study of metastatic and nonmetastatic thyroid tumors. TCRdb reassembled clones from the PCR reads with MiXCR. The sample lists about 32,000 clones, 25% occurring once. Sequencing was done on a sample of blood. Receptor source: a female donor with papillary thyroid cancer or a benign thyroid nodule (not recorded which). Some clones in this sample may be carry-over from other donors' samples. CDR3s include the opening cysteine and the closing phenylalanine or tryptophan. D genes are given only for firm matches. For some rows the clone size is stated as once, few or many, or as a class when expanded; others skip it.

v_gene	d_gene	abundance	j_gene	CDR3aa	CDR3nt
TRBV11-2	-	many	TRBJ2-7	CASSSHGVYEQYF	TGTGCCAGCAGCTCCCACGGGGTCTACGAGCAGTACTTC
TRBV12-3/TRBV12-4	-	-	TRBJ2-1	CASSPTVDEQFF	TGTGCCAGCAGCCCCACCGTTGATGAGCAGTTCTTC
TRBV16	-	-	TRBJ1-1	CSSSVGQLNTDAFF	TGTTCCAGCAGCGTAGGGCAGCTAAACACTGACGCTTTCTTT
TRBV12-5	-	many	TRBJ1-1	CASGPPRGLNTEAFF	TGTGCTAGTGGTCCCCCCCGGGGTCTGAACACTGAAGCTTTCTTT
TRBV18	-	many	TRBJ1-2	CASSQQGQGYTF	TGTGCCAGCTCACAACAGGGTCAAGGCTACACCTTC
TRBV3-1	-	many	TRBJ2-5	CASSDNGETQYF	TGTGCCAGCAGCGACAATGGGGAGACCCAGTACTTC
TRBV9	-	-	TRBJ1-2	CASSTPTYGYTF	TGTGCCAGCAGCACACCCACCTATGGCTACACCTTC
TRBV7-9	-	-	TRBJ1-6	CASGQANSPLHF	TGTGCCAGCGGACAAGCTAATTCACCCCTCCACTTT
TRBV10-3	-	many	TRBJ2-3	CATQGSTDTQYF	TGTGCCACACAGGGCAGCACAGATACGCAGTATTTT
TRBV28	-	few	TRBJ1-1	CASTKPGAQNTEAFF	TGTGCCAGCACCAAACCCGGGGCGCAGAACACTGAAGCTTTCTTT
TRBV3-1	TRBD1	many	TRBJ2-7	CASSYGQGYEQYF	TGTGCCAGCAGCTATGGACAGGGCTACGAGCAGTACTTC
TRBV7-6	TRBD1	once	TRBJ2-5	CASSLLTGIGAETQYF	TGTGCCAGCAGCTTACTGACAGGGATCGGGGCAGAGACCCAGTACTTC
TRBV6-1	-	-	TRBJ2-7	CASSEATGTNNEQYF	TGTGCCAGCAGTGAAGCGACCGGGACAAACAACGAGCAGTACTTC
TRBV4-3	TRBD2	many	TRBJ2-3	CASSQTRLAGDTQYF	TGCGCCAGCAGCCAAACGCGGCTAGCGGGAGATACGCAGTATTTT
TRBV19	-	few	TRBJ2-2	CASSTSGNTGELFF	TGTGCCAGTAGTACCAGCGGGAACACCGGGGAGCTGTTTTTT
TRBV30	-	many	TRBJ1-1	CAWSVGRGSEAFF	TGTGCCTGGAGTGTCGGCAGGGGAAGTGAAGCTTTCTTT
TRBV4-3	TRBD2	many	TRBJ2-7	CASSQEAGGLAGGLEQYF	TGCGCCAGCAGCCAAGAGGCCGGGGGGCTAGCGGGAGGGTTAGAGCAGTACTTC
TRBV29-1	TRBD2	-	TRBJ2-7	CIVDLAGAPYEQYF	TGCATCGTTGATCTAGCGGGAGCGCCCTACGAGCAGTACTTC
TRBV18	TRBD1	many	TRBJ2-1	CASSPGTGVRNEQFF	TGTGCCAGCTCCCCCGGGACAGGGGTTCGGAATGAGCAGTTCTTC
TRBV5-1	-	many	TRBJ1-1	CASSPDNTGSSRMNTEAFF	TGCGCCAGCAGCCCGGATAACACAGGGTCCAGTAGGATGAACACTGAAGCTTTCTTT
TRBV6-2/TRBV6-3	-	many	TRBJ1-2	CASSYSSGIASGYGYTF	TGTGCCAGCAGTTACTCGTCTGGAATAGCGAGTGGATATGGCTACACCTTC
TRBV6-1	TRBD1	many	TRBJ1-5	CASGQGVSKPQHF	TGTGCCAGCGGACAGGGGGTTTCGAAGCCCCAGCATTTT
TRBV7-3	-	-	TRBJ1-1	CASSPQGGENTEAFF	TGTGCCAGCAGCCCCCAGGGTGGAGAGAACACTGAAGCTTTCTTT
TRBV4-3	TRBD2	many	TRBJ2-7	CASSQDGSGRGARGSYEQYF	TGCGCCAGCAGCCAAGACGGGAGCGGGAGGGGGGCACGGGGCTCCTACGAGCAGTACTTC
TRBV12-3/TRBV12-4	-	-	TRBJ1-3	CASSLGGYGNTIYF	TGTGCCAGCAGTTTAGGAGGTTATGGAAACACCATATATTTT
TRBV6-4	-	few	TRBJ2-1	CASSPSESSYNEQFF	TGTGCCAGCAGTCCGTCGGAGAGCTCCTACAATGAGCAGTTCTTC
TRBV5-1	-	few	TRBJ2-7	CASSLNSGPEQYF	TGCGCCAGCAGCTTGAATTCAGGTCCCGAGCAGTACTTC
TRBV11-2	-	-	TRBJ1-2	CASSYSIGQDYGYTF	TGTGCCAGCAGCTACTCTATCGGACAAGACTATGGCTACACCTTC
TRBV6-1	-	few	TRBJ1-1	CASSQTENTEALF	TGTGCCAGCAGTCAGACAGAGAACACTGAAGCTTTATTT
TRBV27	-	many	TRBJ2-1	CASRTPSTGMNEQFF	TGTGCCAGCAGGACCCCTTCGACTGGGATGAATGAGCAGTTCTTC
TRBV19	TRBD1	many	TRBJ2-5	CASSPRDRDMPTQYF	TGTGCCAGTAGCCCCCGGGACAGGGATATGCCGACCCAGTACTTC
TRBV7-9	-	many	TRBJ1-4	CASSFSANEKLFF	TGTGCCAGCAGCTTTAGTGCTAATGAAAAACTGTTTTTT
TRBV28	-	many	TRBJ1-1	CASSLSREETEAFF	TGTGCCAGCAGTTTATCGAGGGAGGAGACTGAAGCTTTCTTT
TRBV6-1	-	medium-sized	TRBJ2-7	CAREGEQYF	TGTGCCAGGGAGGGGGAGCAGTACTTC
TRBV12-3/TRBV12-4	-	once	TRBJ2-1	CASSPARQEGPEQFF	TGTGCCAGCAGCCCGGCGCGGCAGGAGGGACCTGAGCAGTTCTTC
TRBV6-1	-	many	TRBJ1-4	CASSYNLNLFF	TGTGCCAGCAGTTACAACTTAAATCTGTTTTTT
TRBV13	-	many	TRBJ2-1	CASSNDKSYYNEQFF	TGTGCCAGCAGCAACGACAAGAGTTACTACAATGAGCAGTTCTTC
TRBV24-1	-	-	TRBJ1-1	CATQEGNDAFF	TGTGCCACCCAGGAGGGAAATGATGCTTTCTTT
TRBV6-5	TRBD2	-	TRBJ2-3	CASSYPGLAGGADTQYF	TGTGCCAGCAGTTACCCGGGACTAGCGGGAGGCGCAGATACGCAGTATTTT
TRBV20-1	-	many	TRBJ2-4	CSARFGGLAKNIQYF	TGCAGTGCTAGGTTCGGGGGCCTGGCCAAAAACATTCAGTACTTC
TRBV28	-	few	TRBJ2-7	CASSYGRTSYEQYF	TGTGCCAGCAGTTACGGGCGAACCTCATACGAGCAGTACTTC
TRBV4-3	TRBD1	-	TRBJ2-1	CASSQGTGLDNEQFF	TGCGCCAGCAGCCAAGGGACAGGGTTGGACAATGAGCAGTTCTTC